This passage covers 15 T cell receptor beta chains from one sample sequenced in a study of cytomegalovirus exposure and HLA in healthy donors. PCR employed 60 Vbeta and 13 Jbeta primers. Assay: immunoSEQ multiplex PCR; the TCRdb copy retains only in-frame clones and omits some. The repertoire holds about 160,000 clones, with roughly 70% as singletons. Sequencing used PBMCs. These receptors were obtained from a man in his forties or fifties in good health and CMV-seropositive.

The V call is TRBV2, the J call TRBJ2-3, with 8 positions matching TRBD1. Germline-derived CDR1 and CDR2 are SNHLY and FYNNEI. The ends lost 6 bases at V and 1 base at J; junction bases unmatched: 3. The CDR3 has 14 amino acids. CDR3 nucleotides: TGTGCCAGCAGCGAGGACAGGGGCACAGATACGCAGTATTTT. Protein sequence: CASSEDRGTDTQYF.

The gene calls are TRBV30 and TRBJ1-5; maybe TRBD1 (5 bases). This CDR3 contains 16 residues. Germline values: CDR1 GTSNPN, CDR2 SVGIG (reference sequence). The V end lost 3 bases, the J end lost 4 bases, and 19 bases lay between the germline ends. The DNA for the CDR3 is TGTGCCTGGAGCGCTTTGAACGGGGGGGGGAATCAGCCCCAGCATTTT. It codes for CAWSALNGGGNQPQHF. Full variable domain (missing parts from reference TRBV30 and TRBJ1-5): SQTIHQWPATLVQPVGSPLSLECTVEGTSNPNLYWYRQAAGRGLQLLFYSVGIGQISSEVPQNLSASRPQDRQFILSSKKLLLSDSGFYLCAWSALNGGGNQPQHFGDGTRLSIL.

The CDR3, as DNA: TGTGCCAGCAGCTACAGGGAGGGGACTGAAGCTTTCTTT. Translating it yields CASSYREGTEAFF. The chain combines TRBV5-8 with TRBJ1-1; D perhaps matches TRBD1 (6 bases). The CDR3 runs to 13 residues. The V end was cut by 3 bases, the J end by 5 bases, with 11 bases between. Germline lookup yields CDR1 SGHTS and CDR2 YDEGEE.

This sequence joins TRBV4-2 and TRBJ1-6; D perhaps matches TRBD1 (5 bases). Trimming cost V 0 bases and J 0 bases, with 12 bases left between them. The CDR3 totals 18 residues. Germline CDR1 and CDR2: LGHNA and YNFKEQ. In DNA, the CDR3 is TGTGCCAGCAGCCAAGATACTCGACAGAGCTCCTATAATTCACCCCTCCACTTT. Translation: CASSQDTRQSSYNSPLHF.

The sample holds one count of this clone. The rearrangement uses TRBV10-3 and TRBJ1-4; unclear D gene. The V gene lost 3 bases and the J gene lost 4 bases, with 6 bases spanning the gap. The CDR3 loop spans 13 amino acids. Germline V gene lookup returns CDR1 ENHRY and CDR2 SYGVKD. CDR3 DNA sequence: TGTGCCATCAGTGATCAAATTAATGAAAAACTGTTTTTT. Protein: CAISDQINEKLFF.

V is TRBV12-2 and J is TRBJ1-1; the DNA was not used to check the table's D call, TRBD1. TRBV12-2 is deemed a pseudogene. The CDR3 length is 15 residues. The CDR3 sequence: CASRLQGARNTEAFF. The CDR3 DNA follows: TGTGCAAGTCGGCTACAGGGGGCCAGGAACACTGAAGCTTTCTTT.

This clone is a singleton in its sample. This chain uses TRBV2 with TRBJ1-1; D unresolved. V lost 4 bases and J lost 1, with 7 bases in between. The CDR3 extends over 13 amino acids. Germline CDR1 SNHLY, CDR2 FYNNEI. The CDR3 DNA sequence: TGTGCCAGCAGTGGGGCCACGAACACTGAAGCTTTCTTT. This translates into CASSGATNTEAFF.

The chain has TRBV30 and TRBJ2-7; 7 bases agree with TRBD1. The V gene's germline CDR1 is GTSNPN and CDR2 SVGIG (reference sequence). CDR3 length equals 15 residues. Losses at the gene ends were 3 bases for V and 0 bases for J; bases not matched to a gene: 8. As DNA, the CDR3 is TGTGCCTGGAGCCCCATACAGGGGTTCTCCTACGAGCAGTACTTC. It yields the protein CAWSPIQGFSYEQYF.

This chain joins TRBV27 and TRBJ1-1; the D gene is possibly TRBD1 (5 bases). V lost 3 bases, J lost 4 bases, and 24 bases lay in between. Per the germline V gene, CDR1 is MNHEY and CDR2 is SMNVEV (reference sequence). The CDR3 length is 18 residues. This CDR3 reads CASSFMVRASGKGTEAFF. In DNA form, the CDR3 reads TGTGCCAGCAGTTTCATGGTCAGGGCCTCTGGCAAAGGCACTGAAGCTTTCTTT.

The V call is TRBV5-1, the J call TRBJ2-7; the match to TRBD1 covers 8 bases. The CDR3 is 17 amino acids. Trimming cost V 0 bases and J 6 bases; bases outside gene matches: 14. Per the germline V gene, CDR1 is SGHRS and CDR2 is YFSETQ. The CDR3 coding sequence is TGCGCCAGCAGCTTGGCCGGATTCTCGCAGGGGGCGACCGAGCAGTACTTC. Its protein product is CASSLAGFSQGATEQYF.

This clone was observed once. The CDR3 region is CASSVDIGRGSGNTIYF. CDR3 bases: TGTGCCAGCAGCGTAGACATCGGGAGGGGCTCTGGAAACACCATATATTTT. This chain joins TRBV9 and TRBJ1-3, with D tentatively TRBD1 (5 bases). This CDR3 is 17 amino acids long. Germline lookup yields CDR1 SGDLS and CDR2 YYNGEE. Deletions cut 0 bases from V and 0 bases from J, with 13 bases between.

V usage is TRBV4-2 and J usage is TRBJ1-5; D not resolved. Trimming stripped 2 bases from V and 7 bases from J, with 15 bases between. Looked up from germline, CDR1 is LGHNA and CDR2 is YNFKEQ. There are 15 residues in the CDR3. CDR3 bases: TGTGCCAGCAGCCAAACCCCAAACCTGGAGCAGCCCCAGCATTTT. Protein sequence: CASSQTPNLEQPQHF.

The chain has TRBV28 and TRBJ2-5, with TRBD2 identical over 7 bases. The CDR3 is 14 amino acids. Trimming removed 3 bases from V and 5 bases from J; junction bases left unmatched: 6. Looked up from germline, CDR1 is MDHEN and CDR2 is SYDVKM. CDR3 bases: TGTGCCAGCAGTTTGGGCGGGGGTTGGGAGACCCAGTACTTC. This translates into CASSLGGGWETQYF.

The chain combines TRBV6-6 with TRBJ2-5; TRBD2 agrees at 7 bases. Looked up from germline, CDR1 is MNHNY and CDR2 is SVGAGI (reference sequence). There are 12 residues in the CDR3. CDR3 protein: CAGGSHQETQYF. CDR3 DNA sequence: TGTGCGGGGGGGAGTCACCAAGAGACCCAGTACTTC.

As concerns this clone: The sample carries other DNA sequences with the same CDR3. The chain has TRBV5-1 and TRBJ1-6, with D hard to call. Germline CDR1 is SGHRS and CDR2 is YFSETQ. With 4 bases removed from V and 0 bases from J, the gap between germline ends came to 11 bases. This CDR3 region has 16 residues. CDR3 DNA sequence: TGCGCCAGCAGCCTGGGATCGAGCTCCTATAATTCACCCCTCCACTTT. Amino acid sequence: CASSLGSSSYNSPLHF.